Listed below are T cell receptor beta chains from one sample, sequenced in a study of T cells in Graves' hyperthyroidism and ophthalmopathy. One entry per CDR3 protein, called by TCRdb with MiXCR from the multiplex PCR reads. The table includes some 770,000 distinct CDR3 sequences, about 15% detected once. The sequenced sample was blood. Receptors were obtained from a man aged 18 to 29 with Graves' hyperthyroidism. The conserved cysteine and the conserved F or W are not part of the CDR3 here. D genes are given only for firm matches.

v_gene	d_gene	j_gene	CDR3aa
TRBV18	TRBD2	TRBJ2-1	ASRLAGNIYNEQF
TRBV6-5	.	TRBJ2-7	ASSYSYQSYEQY
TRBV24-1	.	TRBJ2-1	ATSRRGYYEQF
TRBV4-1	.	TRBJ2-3	ASSQVRTDTQY
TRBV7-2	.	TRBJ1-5	ASSLTGIQPQH
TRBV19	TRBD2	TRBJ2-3	ASSSLAGGLEDTQY
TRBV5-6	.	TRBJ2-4	ASSLSQVNIQY
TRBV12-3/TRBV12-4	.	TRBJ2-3	ASSATGDRGLAIRDTQY
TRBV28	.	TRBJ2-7	ASSFVGGSYEQY
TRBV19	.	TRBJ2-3	ASMGKAGLVYTQY
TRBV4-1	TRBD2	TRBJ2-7	ASSQGLTSGSYEQY
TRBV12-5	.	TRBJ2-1	ASGVWGPAYNEQF
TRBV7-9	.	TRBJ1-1	ASALGGGTEAF
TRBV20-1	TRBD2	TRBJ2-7	SAAGLAGAYEQY
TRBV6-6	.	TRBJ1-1	ASSYSGSEAF
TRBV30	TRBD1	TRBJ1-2	AWSVLPGQGSYGYT
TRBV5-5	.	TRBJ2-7	ASSLGTVVSYEQY
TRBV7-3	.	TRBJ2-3	ASCNGAASTDTQY
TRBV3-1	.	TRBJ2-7	ASSQALPQKY
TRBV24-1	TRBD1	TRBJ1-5	ATSDTGTDSNQPQH
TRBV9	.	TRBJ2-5	AGSVDGTQY
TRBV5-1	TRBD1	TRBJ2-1	ASSPPPGGASENEQF
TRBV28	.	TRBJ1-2	ASSNNYGYT
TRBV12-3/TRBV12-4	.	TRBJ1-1	ASSRARGKNTEAF
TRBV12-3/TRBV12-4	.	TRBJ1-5	ASSLMYSNQPQH
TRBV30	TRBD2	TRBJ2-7	AWSISGRFGEQY
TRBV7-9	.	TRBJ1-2	ASSLSETENYGYT
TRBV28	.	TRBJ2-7	ATGRISSYEQY
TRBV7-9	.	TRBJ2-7	ASTDYDEQY
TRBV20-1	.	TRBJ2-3	SARDISDRRPDTQY
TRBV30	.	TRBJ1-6	AWGGNNSPLH
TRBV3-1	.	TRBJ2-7	ASSRRTSYEQY
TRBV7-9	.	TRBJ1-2	ASSFGQGHGYT
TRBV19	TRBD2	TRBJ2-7	ASSKDSGAYSYEQY
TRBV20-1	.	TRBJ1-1	SAIIRRGAGTEAF
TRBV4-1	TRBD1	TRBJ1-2	ASSQDVRDSLNYGYT
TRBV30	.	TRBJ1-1	AWSTGTTNTEAF
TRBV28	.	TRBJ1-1	ATGLQNTEAF
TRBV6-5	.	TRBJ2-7	ASSYSRVRGTRYEQY
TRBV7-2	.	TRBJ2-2	ASSPPITRRGELF
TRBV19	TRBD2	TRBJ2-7	ASSPLGLAGEQY
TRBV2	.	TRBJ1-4	ATGQLNEKLF
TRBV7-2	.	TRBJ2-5	ASSTSLGVAETQY
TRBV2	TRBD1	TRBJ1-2	ASSGDRGRDYGYT
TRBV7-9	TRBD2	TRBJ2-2	TSLTSNTGELF
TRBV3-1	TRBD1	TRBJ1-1	ASSQRQGEKAF
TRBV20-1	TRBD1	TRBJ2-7	SARDGTGSYEQY
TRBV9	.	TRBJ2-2	ASRKGSGELF
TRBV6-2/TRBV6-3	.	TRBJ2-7	ASSRDGSGSYEQY
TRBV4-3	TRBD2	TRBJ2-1	ASSQVLGGLAGYNEQF
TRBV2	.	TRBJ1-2	ASSSSGVGYT
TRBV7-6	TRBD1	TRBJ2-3	ASSPDRVGEDTQY
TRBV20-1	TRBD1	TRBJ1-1	SAAGTGSPFGTEAF
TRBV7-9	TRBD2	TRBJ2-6	ASRSGSGRIGGANVLT
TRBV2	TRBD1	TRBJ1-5	ASSGQGPTDSNQPQH
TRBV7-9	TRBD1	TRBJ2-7	ASSGTGEGYEQY
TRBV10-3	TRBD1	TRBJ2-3	AISPLGLGQGSDTQY
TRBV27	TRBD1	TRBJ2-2	ASRPLNRGQSTGELF
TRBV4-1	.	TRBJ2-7	ASSQGREGLGQY
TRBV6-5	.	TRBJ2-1	ASSYSQGEGLNEQF